The 23 T cell receptor beta chains given below trace back to one sample, sequenced in a study of blood T cell repertoires in COVID-19. Clones were sequenced by immunoSEQ multiplex PCR, and TCRdb holds only the in-frame ones, with some missing. Of over 150,000 clones in the sample, roughly 78% were seen once. Sequencing input: peripheral blood. The receptors shown here come from a man older than 75 with acute or convalescent COVID-19.

The chain employs TRBV10-3 and TRBJ2-7; 9 positions agree with TRBD1. Germline V CDR1 and CDR2: ENHRY, SYGVKD. CDR3 length: 13 amino acids. V was clipped by 5 bases and J by 4 bases; unmatched bases: 3. In DNA form, the CDR3 reads TGTGCCATCAGTAGGGACAGGGAATACGAGCAGTACGTC. Its protein product is CAISRDREYEQYV.

CDR3 nucleotide sequence: TGTGCCAGTAGTGCGGAAGTGGGGGGGTTAAGTGCGCCCCAGCATTTT. Amino acids: CASSAEVGGLSAPQHF. The chain recombines TRBV19 with TRBJ1-5; D possibly corresponds to TRBD1 (5 bases). The CDR3 contains 16 residues. Looked up from germline, CDR1 is LNHDA and CDR2 is SQIVND (reference sequence). V was pared by 5 bases and J by 9 bases, with 23 bases between. Using reference TRBV19 and TRBJ1-5 for the parts outside the CDR3, the full variable domain is DGGITQSPKYLFRKEGQNVTLSCEQNLNHDAMYWYRQDPGQGLRLIYYSQIVNDFQKGDIAEGYSVSREKKESFPLTVTSAQKNPTAFYLCASSAEVGGLSAPQHFGDGTRLSIL.

The chain uses TRBV5-1 and TRBJ1-1; TRBD1 agrees at 7 bases. Losses at the gene ends were 4 bases for V and 4 bases for J; bases not matched to a gene: 4. The CDR3 has 13 amino acids. Germline CDR1 reads SGHRS; CDR2 reads YFSETQ. CDR3 amino acids: CASSVSGGTEAFF. The CDR3 DNA is TGCGCCAGCAGCGTATCAGGGGGCACTGAAGCTTTCTTT.

The gene calls are TRBV10-3 and TRBJ2-1; 7 bases align to TRBD1. The CDR3 extends over 15 amino acids. CDR1 and CDR2 from the germline V gene are ENHRY and SYGVKD. With 5 bases clipped from V and 0 bases from J, the junction kept 4 bases outside the gene matches. CDR3: CAISQDRTSYNEQFF. As DNA, the CDR3 is TGTGCCATCAGTCAGGACAGGACCTCCTACAATGAGCAGTTCTTC.

This clone occurred once. The chain is built from TRBV29-1 and TRBJ2-1; 12 bases fit TRBD2. This CDR3 has 15 residues. Germline loops: CDR1 SQVTM, CDR2 ANQGSEA. The V gene end was trimmed by 3 bases and the J gene end by 9 bases; junction bases not matched to a gene: 9. The CDR3 spells CSVDTSGGTYGEQFF. The CDR3 coding sequence is TGCAGCGTTGATACTAGCGGGGGGACCTACGGTGAGCAGTTCTTC.

The gene calls are TRBV6-5 and TRBJ1-1; 9 bases align to TRBD1. The V segment lost 6 bases and the J segment 5 bases; nucleotides outside the gene matches: 7. Germline loops: CDR1 MNHEY, CDR2 SVGAGI. This CDR3 spans 14 amino acids. CDR3 in DNA: TGTGCCAGCAGGGGAGGGACAGGGTGGACTGAAGCTTTCTTT. It specifies CASRGGTGWTEAFF.

The rearrangement joins TRBV5-1 to TRBJ2-3, with 8 bases aligning to TRBD1. The junction had 6 bases not matched to a gene; V was cut back by 4 bases and J by 2 bases. This CDR3 region has 15 residues. Germline CDR1 SGHRS, CDR2 YFSETQ. This CDR3 reads CASSTDRGDTDTQYF. The CDR3, as DNA: TGCGCCAGCAGCACCGACAGGGGCGACACAGATACGCAGTATTTT.

The CDR3 region is CASSALPGAAKNIQYF. The CDR3 DNA follows: TGTGCCAGTAGCGCCCTTCCAGGGGCAGCCAAAAACATTCAGTACTTC. The rearrangement links TRBV19 to TRBJ2-4, with D possibly being TRBD1 (6 bases). Germline V gene data show CDR1 as LNHDA and CDR2 as SQIVND (reference sequence). The CDR3 spans 16 residues. V shed 6 bases and J shed 0 bases, with 15 bases lying between them.

The rearrangement joins TRBV6-1 to TRBJ2-5; D possibly corresponds to TRBD1 (5 bases). From germline, CDR1 is MNHNS and CDR2 SASEGT. The CDR3 runs to 15 residues. Trimming shortened V by 1 base and J by 1 base, and 10 bases separated the two germline ends. CDR3 bases: TGTGCCAGCAGTGAAGGACAGCCCTTCCAAGAGACCCAGTACTTC. It translates to CASSEGQPFQETQYF.

The chain couples TRBV6-5 to TRBJ1-1, with a possible D match to TRBD1 (5 bases). The CDR3 sequence is 14 residues long. Trimming took off 2 bases at V and 0 bases at J, with 7 bases between the two ends. Germline V lookup: CDR1 MNHEY, CDR2 SVGAGI. The CDR3, as DNA: TGTGCCAGCAGTTACGACAGAATGAACACTGAAGCTTTCTTT. Protein sequence: CASSYDRMNTEAFF.

This clone has just a few counts. This sample also contains other DNA sequences that code for the same CDR3. The chain carries TRBV5-1 and TRBJ2-5, with D maybe TRBD2 (7 bases). The germline gives CDR1 SGHRS, CDR2 YFSETQ. The CDR3 sequence is 13 residues long. V lost 7 bases to trimming and J lost 2 bases, with 12 bases between them. The CDR3 DNA follows: TGCGCCAGCCGGGGGGCCGCACAAGAGACCCAGTACTTC. Protein: CASRGAAQETQYF.

This clone was picked up a small number of times. The genes are TRBV7-2 and TRBJ2-7; TRBD1 aligns across 11 bases. This CDR3 has 16 residues. Germline V gene data show CDR1 as SGHTA and CDR2 as FQGNSA. V shed 3 bases, J shed 4 bases, and the junction held 8 bases outside the gene matches. The DNA for the CDR3 is TGTGCCAGCAGCTTTGGGACCGGGACAGGGGGATACGAGCAGTACTTC. Translated: CASSFGTGTGGYEQYF.

The gene calls are TRBV5-1 and TRBJ2-7, with D possibly being TRBD2 (5 bases). Germline assignment: CDR1 SGHRS and CDR2 YFSETQ. The CDR3 runs 14 residues. Trimming stripped 0 bases from V and 6 bases from J, with 13 bases between. CDR3 residues: CASSLASGRSEQYF. Here the CDR3 DNA reads TGCGCCAGCAGCTTGGCGTCGGGGAGATCCGAGCAGTACTTC. The full variable domain, its missing parts supplied by reference TRBV5-1 and TRBJ2-7, is KAGVTQTPRYLIKTRGQQVTLSCSPISGHRSVSWYQQTPGQGLQFLFEYFSETQRNKGNFPGRFSGRQFSNSRSEMNVSTLELGDSALYLCASSLASGRSEQYFGPGTRLTVT.

V and J are TRBV14 and TRBJ2-1; perhaps TRBD2 as D (6 bases). This CDR3 region has 17 residues. V lost 4 bases and J 7 bases, leaving 23 bases between the germline ends. In germline, CDR1 is SGHDN, CDR2 FVKESK. The CDR3 nucleotides read TGTGCCAGCAGCCCCCGGGACTTTGGGGGAGAGGGGAATGAGCAGTTCTTC. The encoded protein is CASSPRDFGGEGNEQFF. Based on the CDR3 plus reference TRBV14 and TRBJ2-1, the full variable domain is EAGVTQFPSHSVIEKGQTVTLRCDPISGHDNLYWYRRVMGKEIKFLLHFVKESKQDESGMPNNRFLAERTGGTYSTLKVQPAELEDSGVYFCASSPRDFGGEGNEQFFGPGTRLTVL.

About this clone: This sample also contains other DNA sequences that code for the same CDR3. The chain employs TRBV11-2 and TRBJ2-1; the D is unclear. Trimming took off 0 bases at V and 4 bases at J, with 4 bases between the two ends. This CDR3 contains 13 residues. From germline, CDR1 is SGHAT and CDR2 FQNNGV. CDR3 nucleotide sequence: TGTGCCAGCAGCTTAGATCAGTACAATGAGCAGTTCTTC. As protein: CASSLDQYNEQFF.

The chain employs TRBV7-6 and TRBJ2-7, with D unclear. Trimming took 3 bases from V and 2 from J, leaving 14 bases between them. This CDR3 spans 15 amino acids. The germline CDR1 and CDR2 sequences are SGHVS and FNYEAQ. The CDR3, as DNA: TGTGCCAGCAGCTTGTCTGATACCGGAGCCTACGAGCAGTACTTC. Protein product: CASSLSDTGAYEQYF. The full variable domain, its missing parts supplied by reference TRBV7-6 and TRBJ2-7, is GAGVSQSPRYKVTKRGQDVALRCDPISGHVSLYWYRQALGQGPEFLTYFNYEAQQDKSGLPNDRFSAERPEGSISTLTIQRTEQRDSAMYRCASSLSDTGAYEQYFGPGTRLTVT.

This chain connects TRBV18 to TRBJ2-7; TRBD1 matches at 12 bases. V gave up 2 bases and J gave up 7 bases; unmatched junction bases: 12. This CDR3 spans 17 amino acids. Germline V lookup: CDR1 KGHSH, CDR2 LQKENI. The CDR3: CASSPGTGGERPREQYF. For the CDR3, the DNA is TGTGCCAGCTCACCAGGGACAGGGGGCGAAAGGCCTCGGGAGCAGTACTTC.

The V call is TRBV7-3, the J call TRBJ2-2; the D gene is possibly TRBD1 (7 bases). V was pared by 5 bases and J by 5 bases, with 18 bases between. The CDR3 runs to 16 residues. Germline CDR1 and CDR2: SGHTA and FQGTGA. CDR3 sequence reads: CASSPRGALGTGELFF. CDR3 DNA sequence: TGTGCCAGCAGCCCCAGGGGGGCCCTGGGGACCGGGGAGCTGTTTTTT.

This rearrangement joins TRBV10-3 to TRBJ2-5; 12 bases align to TRBD1. V shed 3 bases and J 5 bases; nucleotides not matched to a gene: 4. Germline CDR1 ENHRY, CDR2 SYGVKD. The CDR3 runs 15 residues. The CDR3 DNA is TGTGCCATCAGTGAAGGGACAGGGGGCGCGGAGACCCAGTACTTC. Translation gives CAISEGTGGAETQYF.

V is TRBV7-9 and J is TRBJ1-1; no clear D. V was cut by 3 bases and J by 1 base, with 15 bases left in between. This CDR3 is 16 amino acids long. Germline V gene lookup returns CDR1 SEHNR and CDR2 FQNEAQ (reference sequence). The CDR3 loop is CASSFQPGEGNTEAFF. CDR3 sequence (DNA): TGTGCCAGCAGCTTCCAACCAGGAGAGGGGAACACTGAAGCTTTCTTT.

The chain combines TRBV11-1 with TRBJ2-7; D is possibly TRBD2 (6 bases). This CDR3 spans 15 amino acids. CDR1 is SGHAT and CDR2 is FQDESV in the germline V gene (reference sequence). V was trimmed by 5 bases and J by 0 bases, leaving 14 bases between them. This chain's CDR3 is CASSPGGVSSYEQYF. The CDR3 nucleotides read TGTGCCAGCAGCCCCGGCGGGGTCAGCTCCTACGAGCAGTACTTC. Full variable domain (outside the CDR3, taken from reference TRBV11-1 and TRBJ2-7): EAEVAQSPRYKITEKSQAVAFWCDPISGHATLYWYRQILGQGPELLVQFQDESVVDDSQLPKDRFSAERLKGVDSTLKIQPAELGDSAMYLCASSPGGVSSYEQYFGPGTRLTVT.

This chain uses TRBV10-3 with TRBJ1-1; a possible D gene is TRBD1 (6 bases). CDR3 length: 16 residues. CDR1 and CDR2 from the germline V gene are ENHRY and SYGVKD. Trimming stripped 3 bases from V and 1 base from J, with 15 bases between. The CDR3 region has the DNA TGTGCCATCAGTGAAATCGGGGGGGGCGGGAACACTGAAGCTTTCTTT. Its translation: CAISEIGGGGNTEAFF.

The sample holds one count of this clone. The V call is TRBV7-6, the J call TRBJ1-5, with D uncertain. CDR1 SGHVS and CDR2 FNYEAQ come from the germline V gene. V lost 5 bases and J 3 bases, leaving 20 bases between the germline ends. The length of the CDR3 is 17 residues. This CDR3 reads CASSPSSAGRNNQPQHF. The CDR3 region has the DNA TGTGCCAGCAGCCCCTCCTCAGCTGGCAGGAACAATCAGCCCCAGCATTTT. Complete variable domain (other parts from reference TRBV7-6 and TRBJ1-5): GAGVSQSPRYKVTKRGQDVALRCDPISGHVSLYWYRQALGQGPEFLTYFNYEAQQDKSGLPNDRFSAERPEGSISTLTIQRTEQRDSAMYRCASSPSSAGRNNQPQHFGDGTRLSIL.